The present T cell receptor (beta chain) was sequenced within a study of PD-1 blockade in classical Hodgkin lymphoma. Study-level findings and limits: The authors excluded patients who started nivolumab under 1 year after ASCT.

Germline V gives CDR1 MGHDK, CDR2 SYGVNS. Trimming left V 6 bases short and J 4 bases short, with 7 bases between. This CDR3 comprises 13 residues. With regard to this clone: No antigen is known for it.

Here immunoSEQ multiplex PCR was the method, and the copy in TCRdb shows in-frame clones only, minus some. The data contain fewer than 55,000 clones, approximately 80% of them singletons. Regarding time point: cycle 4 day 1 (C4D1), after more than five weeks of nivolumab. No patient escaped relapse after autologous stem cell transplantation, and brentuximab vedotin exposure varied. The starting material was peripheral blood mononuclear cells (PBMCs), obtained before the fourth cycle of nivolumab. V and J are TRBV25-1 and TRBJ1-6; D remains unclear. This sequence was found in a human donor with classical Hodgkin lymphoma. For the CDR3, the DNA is TGTGCCAGCAGAAATAATTATAATTCACCCCTCCACTTT. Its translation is CASRNNYNSPLHF.